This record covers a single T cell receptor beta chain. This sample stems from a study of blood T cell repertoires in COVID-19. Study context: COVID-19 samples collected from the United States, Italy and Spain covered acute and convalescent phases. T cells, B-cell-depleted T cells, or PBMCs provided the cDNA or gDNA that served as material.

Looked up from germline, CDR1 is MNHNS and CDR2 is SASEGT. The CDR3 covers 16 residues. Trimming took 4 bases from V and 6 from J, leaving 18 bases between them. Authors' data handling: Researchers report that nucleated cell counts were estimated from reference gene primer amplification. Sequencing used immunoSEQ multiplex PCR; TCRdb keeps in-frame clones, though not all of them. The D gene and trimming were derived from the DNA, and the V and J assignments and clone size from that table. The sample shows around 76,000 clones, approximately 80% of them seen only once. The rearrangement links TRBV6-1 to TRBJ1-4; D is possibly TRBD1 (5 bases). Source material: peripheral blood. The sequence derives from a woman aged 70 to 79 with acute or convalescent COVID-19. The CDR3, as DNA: TGTGCCAGCAGTGTCCGGCCGGGGGGTGGGGATGAAAAACTGTTTTTT. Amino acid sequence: CASSVRPGGGDEKLFF.